The rows below give T cell receptor beta chains drawn from one sample of a study of CD4+ T cells in melanoma. Assay: immunoSEQ multiplex PCR; the TCRdb copy retains only in-frame clones and omits some. The sample records over 9,000 clones, 55% to 75% being singletons. Specimen: cells from a culture (not recorded whether cultured in vitro). The receptor set was obtained from a human donor with melanoma. CDR3s include the opening cysteine and the closing phenylalanine or tryptophan. A D gene is named only where the DNA matches it firmly. A row's size may be missing; if present it is once, few, many or a size class.

TRBJ2-1 | TRBV7-3 | . | TRBD2 | TGTGCCAGCAGCTTACTAGCGGGGGGGAGTGAGCAGTTCTTC | CASSLLAGGSEQFF
TRBJ1-1 | TRBV7-9 | . | . | TGTGCCAGCAGCTTAGCCGGGCAGGAGTTGTCACTCTTT | CASSLAGQELSLF
TRBJ1-4 | TRBV11-2 | . | . | TGTGCCAGCAGCTTGGAAGGCGACAGCCTAGGGAAAAAACTGTTTTTT | CASSLEGDSLGKKLFF
TRBJ1-5 | TRBV6-5 | . | . | TGTGCCAGCAGCCTTAACCGGAATCAGCCCCAGCATTTT | CASSLNRNQPQHF
TRBJ2-6 | TRBV5-4 | . | . | TGTGCCAGCATCACGCACAGGAGCGGGGCCAACGTCCTGACTTTC | CASITHRSGANVLTF
TRBJ1-4 | TRBV5-1 | . | . | TGCGCCAGCAGCTCAAATGGGGGGATTAATGAAAAACTGTTTTTT | CASSSNGGINEKLFF
TRBJ2-2 | TRBV9 | . | . | TGTGCCAGCAGCGCGACCCTCAGGGGACTCCAGAACACCGGGGAGCTGTTTTTT | CASSATLRGLQNTGELFF
TRBJ2-7 | TRBV6-6 | . | . | TGTGCCAGCAGTCCCAGGCTTTCGGGCGAGCAGTACTTC | CASSPRLSGEQYF
TRBJ1-5 | TRBV6-1 | . | . | TGTGCCAGCAGACGAACCGGGAACCAAAATCAGCCCCAGCATTTT | CASRRTGNQNQPQHF
TRBJ1-2 | TRBV2 | few | TRBD1 | TGTGCCAGCAGTGAGATGACAGGGAGGGAAGGCTACACCTTC | CASSEMTGREGYTF
TRBJ2-1 | TRBV5-1 | . | TRBD2 | TGCGCCAGCAGCTTAGAGCTAGCGGAGGTTGAGCAGTTCTTC | CASSLELAEVEQFF
TRBJ1-1 | TRBV18 | . | . | TGTGCCAGCTCACCACTGACGAGGAACACTGAAGCTTTCTTT | CASSPLTRNTEAFF
TRBJ1-1 | TRBV2 | . | . | TGTGCCAGCGAAATTCGGGGCGGTGGCACTGAAGCTTTCTTT | CASEIRGGGTEAFF